The 14 T cell receptor beta chains in this list originate from one sample, sequenced in a study of OX40 agonist ivuxolimab in advanced cancers. Sequencing was performed with immunoSEQ multiplex PCR; in TCRdb, only in-frame clones are kept and a portion is missing. Of about 62,000 clones in the sample, more than 85% are singletons; the top ten hold approximately 12%. The sequences come from CD4+ or CD8+ T cells sorted from blood, collected in a trial of the OX40 agonist ivuxolimab. Receptor source: an adult with an advanced solid tumor such as melanoma, head and neck, liver or kidney cancer.

The chain links TRBV28 to TRBJ2-1, with D hard to call. With 4 bases removed from V and 0 bases from J, the gap between germline ends came to 10 bases. The CDR3 contains 15 residues. Per germline, CDR1 MDHEN and CDR2 SYDVKM. The CDR3 DNA sequence: TGTGCCAGCAGTTGGGGTCTTAGCTCCTACAATGAGCAGTTCTTC. Protein: CASSWGLSSYNEQFF. The full variable domain, with the rest looked up from reference TRBV28 and TRBJ2-1, is DVKVTQSSRYLVKRTGEKVFLECVQDMDHENMFWYRQDPGLGLRLIYFSYDVKMKEKGDIPEGYSVSREKKERFSLILESASTNQTSMYLCASSWGLSSYNEQFFGPGTRLTVL.

The genes are TRBV7-9 and TRBJ2-1, with no clear D. The germline gives CDR1 SEHNR, CDR2 FQNEAQ (reference sequence). The V gene lost 0 bases and the J gene lost 9 bases, with 9 bases spanning the gap. The CDR3 totals 13 residues. Here the CDR3 reads CASSLAPLPEQFF. The CDR3 DNA sequence: TGTGCCAGCAGCTTAGCGCCCCTCCCTGAGCAGTTCTTC.

V usage is TRBV4-3 and J usage is TRBJ1-5; tentative D call: TRBD1 (5 bases). With 5 bases removed from V and 3 bases from J, the gap between germline ends came to 14 bases. In germline, CDR1 is LGHNA, CDR2 YSLEER. This CDR3 has 15 residues. The CDR3 here is CASSAGRGINQPQHF. CDR3 nucleotides: TGCGCCAGCAGCGCCGGTAGGGGAATCAATCAGCCCCAGCATTTT.

The chain links TRBV7-6 to TRBJ2-1; TRBD2 matches at 11 bases. V was clipped by 1 base and J by 6 bases; unmatched bases: 2. The germline CDR1 and CDR2 sequences are SGHVS and FNYEAQ. The CDR3 is 15 residues long. The CDR3 loop is CASSLGLAGLNEQFF. The CDR3 nucleotides are TGTGCCAGCAGCTTAGGACTAGCGGGACTCAATGAGCAGTTCTTC.

This clone was counted a few times. The chain links TRBV4-1 to TRBJ1-6; tentatively, D is TRBD1 (5 bases). The germline V gene encodes CDR1 MGHRA and CDR2 YSYEKL. This CDR3 comprises 15 residues. Trimming cost V 2 bases and J 10 bases, with 15 bases left between them. CDR3 in DNA: TGCGCCAGCAGCCAACAGGGCCTCCCGGGGTCACCCCTCCACTTT. Translated: CASSQQGLPGSPLHF.

The chain employs TRBV6-5 and TRBJ2-7; D gene ambiguous. Trimming pared 8 bases from V and 7 bases from J, leaving 12 bases between. CDR1 is MNHEY, CDR2 SVGAGI, per germline. This CDR3 spans 11 amino acids. CDR3 coding DNA: TGTGCCAGCTTCGGGCTTGGGGAGCAGTACTTC. Amino acid sequence: CASFGLGEQYF.

The rearrangement links TRBV6-4 to TRBJ2-2; D tentatively reads TRBD1 or TRBD2 (6 bases each). From germline, CDR1 is MRHNA and CDR2 SNTAGT. Deletions cut 1 base from V and 3 bases from J, with 9 bases between. The length of the CDR3 is 15 residues. CDR3: CASSDWGADTGELFF. The CDR3 DNA follows: TGTGCCAGCAGTGACTGGGGGGCAGACACCGGGGAGCTGTTTTTT.

The rearrangement joins TRBV29-1 to TRBJ2-1; possibly TRBD1 for D (5 bases). Germline loops: CDR1 SQVTM, CDR2 ANQGSEA. The germline V and J ends were trimmed by 0 bases and 2 bases, with 20 bases remaining between them. The CDR3 runs 18 residues. The CDR3 protein is CSVEEGASGFKTYNEQFF. The DNA of the CDR3 is TGCAGCGTTGAAGAAGGGGCGTCAGGGTTTAAAACCTACAATGAGCAGTTCTTC.

V and J are TRBV11-2 and TRBJ1-1, with 9 nucleotides matching TRBD1. The CDR3 sequence is 15 residues long. CDR1 is SGHAT, CDR2 FQNNGV, per germline. The trim removed 3 bases at V and 6 bases at J, leaving 8 bases unmatched. The CDR3 reads CASSFRTGEEAEAFF. CDR3 in DNA: TGTGCCAGCAGCTTCAGGACAGGGGAGGAGGCTGAAGCTTTCTTT.

The rearrangement joins TRBV5-6 to TRBJ1-3; 7 positions agree with TRBD1. V was pared by 4 bases and J by 5 bases, with 6 bases of the junction left unmatched. The CDR3 is made up of 14 amino acids. Per the germline V gene, CDR1 is SGHDT and CDR2 is YYEEEE. The CDR3 loop reads CASSQRQGRNTIYF. CDR3 bases: TGTGCCAGCAGCCAGAGACAGGGTAGAAACACCATATATTTT.

The V and J genes are TRBV27 and TRBJ2-2; TRBD2 aligns across 7 bases. V lost 4 bases and J lost 5; bases outside the gene matches: 4. CDR3 length: 14 amino acids. The V gene's germline CDR1 is MNHEY and CDR2 SMNVEV (reference sequence). The chain's CDR3 is CASSYSSGTGELFF. The CDR3 bases are TGTGCCAGCAGTTACTCTAGCGGTACCGGGGAGCTGTTTTTT.

The chain couples TRBV29-1 to TRBJ2-6; TRBD2 aligns across 15 bases. Germline V lookup: CDR1 SQVTM, CDR2 ANQGSEA. Trimming at V came to 0 bases and at J to 4 bases, leaving 7 bases not matched to a gene. This CDR3 spans 19 amino acids. The CDR3 DNA reads TGCAGCGTTGAAGATCCGCGGACTAGCGGGAGGGCAGGGGCCAACGTCCTGACTTTC. It codes for CSVEDPRTSGRAGANVLTF.

The V and J genes are TRBV29-1 and TRBJ2-7; D is uncertain. The CDR3 sequence is 11 residues long. Germline V CDR1 and CDR2: SQVTM, ANQGSEA. Between the trimmed V and J ends, which lost 4 bases and 6 bases, there was a span of 10 bases. CDR3 amino acids: CSVGTFGEQYF. The CDR3 DNA follows: TGCAGCGTTGGGACCTTCGGCGAGCAGTACTTC.

The chain recombines TRBV28 with TRBJ2-3; D gene unclear. The CDR3 is made up of 11 amino acids. The V gene's germline CDR1 is MDHEN and CDR2 SYDVKM. V was cut by 4 bases and J by 3 bases, with 2 bases left in between. CDR3 in DNA: TGTGCCAGCAGTTGGACAGATACGCAGTATTTT. Amino acid sequence: CASSWTDTQYF.